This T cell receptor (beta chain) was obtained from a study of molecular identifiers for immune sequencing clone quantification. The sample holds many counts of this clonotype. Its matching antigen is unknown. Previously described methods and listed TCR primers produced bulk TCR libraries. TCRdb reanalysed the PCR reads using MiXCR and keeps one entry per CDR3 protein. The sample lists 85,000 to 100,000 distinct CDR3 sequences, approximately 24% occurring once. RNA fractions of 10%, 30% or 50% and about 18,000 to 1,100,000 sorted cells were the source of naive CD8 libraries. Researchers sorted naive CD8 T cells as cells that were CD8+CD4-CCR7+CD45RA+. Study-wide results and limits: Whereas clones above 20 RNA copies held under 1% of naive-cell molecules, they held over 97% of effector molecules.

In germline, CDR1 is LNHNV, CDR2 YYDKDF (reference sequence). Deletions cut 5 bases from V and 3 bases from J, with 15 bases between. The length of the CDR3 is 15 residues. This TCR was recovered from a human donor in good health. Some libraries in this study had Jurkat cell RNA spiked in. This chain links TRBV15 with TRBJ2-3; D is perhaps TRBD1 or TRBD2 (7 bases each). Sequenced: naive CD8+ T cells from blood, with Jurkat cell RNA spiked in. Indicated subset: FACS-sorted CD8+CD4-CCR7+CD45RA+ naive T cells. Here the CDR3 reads CATSWPGGGTDTQYF. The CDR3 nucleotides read TGTGCCACCAGCTGGCCAGGGGGAGGGACAGATACGCAGTATTTT.